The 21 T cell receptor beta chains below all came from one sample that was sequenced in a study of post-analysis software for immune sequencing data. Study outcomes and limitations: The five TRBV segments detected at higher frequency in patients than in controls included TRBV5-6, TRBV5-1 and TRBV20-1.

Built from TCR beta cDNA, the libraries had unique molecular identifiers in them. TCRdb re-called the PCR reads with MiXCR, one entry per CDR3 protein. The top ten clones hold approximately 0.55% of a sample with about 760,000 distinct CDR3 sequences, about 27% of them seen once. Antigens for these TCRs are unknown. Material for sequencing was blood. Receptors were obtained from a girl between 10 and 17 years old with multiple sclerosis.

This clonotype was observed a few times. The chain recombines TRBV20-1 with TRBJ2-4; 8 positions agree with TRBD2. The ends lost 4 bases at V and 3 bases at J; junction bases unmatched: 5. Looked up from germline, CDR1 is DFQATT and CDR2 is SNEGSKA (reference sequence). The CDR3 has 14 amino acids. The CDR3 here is CSATPGGRKNIQYF. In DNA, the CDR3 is TGCAGTGCTACCCCGGGAGGGCGCAAAAACATTCAGTACTTC.

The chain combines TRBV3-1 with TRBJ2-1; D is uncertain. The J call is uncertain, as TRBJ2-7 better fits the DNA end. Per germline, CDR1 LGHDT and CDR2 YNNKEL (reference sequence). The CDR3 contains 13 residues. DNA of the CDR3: TGTGCCAGCAGGCCTCCAGGTAACAATGAGCAGTACTTC. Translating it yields CASRPPGNNEQYF.

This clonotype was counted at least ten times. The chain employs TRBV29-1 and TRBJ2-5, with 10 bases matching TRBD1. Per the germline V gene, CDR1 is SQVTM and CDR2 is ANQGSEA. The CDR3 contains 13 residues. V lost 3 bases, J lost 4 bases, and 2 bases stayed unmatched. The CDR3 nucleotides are TGCAGCGTTGAGGGACAGGGGACAGAGACCCAGTACTTC. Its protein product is CSVEGQGTETQYF.

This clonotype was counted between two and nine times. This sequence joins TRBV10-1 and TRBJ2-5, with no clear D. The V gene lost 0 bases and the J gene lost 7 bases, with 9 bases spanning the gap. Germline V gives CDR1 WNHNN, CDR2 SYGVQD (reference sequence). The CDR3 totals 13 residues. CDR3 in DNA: TGCGCCAGCAGTGAGTCCGGTATCGGGACCCAGTACTTC. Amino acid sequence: CASSESGIGTQYF.

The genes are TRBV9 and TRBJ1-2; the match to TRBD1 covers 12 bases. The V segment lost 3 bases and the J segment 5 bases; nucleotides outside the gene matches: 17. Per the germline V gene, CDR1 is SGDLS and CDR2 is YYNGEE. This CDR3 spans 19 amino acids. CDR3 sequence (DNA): TGTGCCAGCAGCGCTCCGGAAGGGACAGGGGGCGCGGGGAGGTATGGCTACACCTTC. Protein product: CASSAPEGTGGAGRYGYTF.

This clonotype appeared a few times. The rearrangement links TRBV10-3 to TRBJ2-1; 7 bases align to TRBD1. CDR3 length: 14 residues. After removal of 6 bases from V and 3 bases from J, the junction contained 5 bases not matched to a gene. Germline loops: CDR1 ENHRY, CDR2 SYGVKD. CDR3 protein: CAISDRQGYNEQFF. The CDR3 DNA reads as TGTGCCATCAGCGACCGACAGGGCTACAATGAGCAGTTCTTC.

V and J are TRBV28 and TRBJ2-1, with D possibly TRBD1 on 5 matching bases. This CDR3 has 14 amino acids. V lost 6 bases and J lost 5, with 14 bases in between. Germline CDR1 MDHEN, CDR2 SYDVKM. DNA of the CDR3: TGTGCCAGCAGGGCCCCAGGGAACAACAATGAGCAGTTCTTC. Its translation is CASRAPGNNNEQFF.

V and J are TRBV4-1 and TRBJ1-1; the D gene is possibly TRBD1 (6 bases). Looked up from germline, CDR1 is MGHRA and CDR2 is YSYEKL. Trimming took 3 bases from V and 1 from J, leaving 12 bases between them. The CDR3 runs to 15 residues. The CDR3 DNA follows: TGCGCCAGCAGCCATTCGGACAGAACGAACACTGAAGCTTTCTTT. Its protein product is CASSHSDRTNTEAFF.

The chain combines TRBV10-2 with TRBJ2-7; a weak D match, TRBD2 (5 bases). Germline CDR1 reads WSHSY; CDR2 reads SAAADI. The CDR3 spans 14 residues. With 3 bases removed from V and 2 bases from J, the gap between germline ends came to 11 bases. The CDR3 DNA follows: TGCGCCAGCAGTGACATGGGGAGCGCCTACGAGCAGTACTTC. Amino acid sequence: CASSDMGSAYEQYF.

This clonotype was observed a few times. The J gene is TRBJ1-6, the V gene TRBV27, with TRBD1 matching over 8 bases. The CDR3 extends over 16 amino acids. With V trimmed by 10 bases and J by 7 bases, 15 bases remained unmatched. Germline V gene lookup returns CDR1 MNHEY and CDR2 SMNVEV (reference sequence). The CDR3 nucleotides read TGTGCCACTACCTTCAGGGGGCTGCCGGGAAATTCACCCCTCCACTTT. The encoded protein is CATTFRGLPGNSPLHF.

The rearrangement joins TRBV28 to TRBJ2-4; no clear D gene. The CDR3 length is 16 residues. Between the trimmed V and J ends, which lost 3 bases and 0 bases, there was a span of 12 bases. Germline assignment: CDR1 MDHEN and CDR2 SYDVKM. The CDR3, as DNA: TGTGCCAGCAGTTTTTATTTGGGGTTAGCCAAAAACATTCAGTACTTC. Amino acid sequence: CASSFYLGLAKNIQYF.

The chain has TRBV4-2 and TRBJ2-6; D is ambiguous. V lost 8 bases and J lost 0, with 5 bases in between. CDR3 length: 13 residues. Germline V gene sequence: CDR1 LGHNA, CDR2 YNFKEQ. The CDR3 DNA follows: TGTGCCAGCGGGGACTCTGGGGCCAACGTCCTGACTTTC. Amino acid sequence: CASGDSGANVLTF.

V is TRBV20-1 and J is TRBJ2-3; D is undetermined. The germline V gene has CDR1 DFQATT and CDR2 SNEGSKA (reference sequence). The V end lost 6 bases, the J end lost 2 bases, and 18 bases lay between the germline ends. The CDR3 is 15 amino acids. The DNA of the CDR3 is TGCAGTGCAACCCCTAGAAGGAAGATCACAGATACGCAGTATTTT. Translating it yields CSATPRRKITDTQYF.

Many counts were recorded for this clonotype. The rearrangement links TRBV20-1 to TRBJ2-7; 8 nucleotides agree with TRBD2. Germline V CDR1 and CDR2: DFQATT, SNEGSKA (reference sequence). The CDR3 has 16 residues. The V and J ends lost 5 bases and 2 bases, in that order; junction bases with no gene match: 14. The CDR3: CSAPDGASGPTYEQYF. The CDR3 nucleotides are TGCAGTGCTCCCGATGGGGCTAGCGGGCCTACCTACGAGCAGTACTTC.

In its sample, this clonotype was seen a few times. The chain's CDR3 is CASSTPGVNEQFF. The CDR3 bases are TGTGCCAGCAGTACCCCAGGGGTAAATGAGCAGTTCTTC. This chain connects TRBV12-3 or TRBV12-4 to TRBJ2-1; D might be TRBD1 (6 bases). This CDR3 spans 13 amino acids. Trimming stripped 5 bases from V and 7 bases from J, with 12 bases between.

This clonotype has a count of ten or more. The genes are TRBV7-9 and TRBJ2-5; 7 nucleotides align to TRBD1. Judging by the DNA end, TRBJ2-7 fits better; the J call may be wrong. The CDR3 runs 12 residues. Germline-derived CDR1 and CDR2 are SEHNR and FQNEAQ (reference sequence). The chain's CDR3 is CASSPQGFEQYF. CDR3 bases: TGTGCCAGCAGCCCACAGGGGTTCGAGCAGTACTTC.

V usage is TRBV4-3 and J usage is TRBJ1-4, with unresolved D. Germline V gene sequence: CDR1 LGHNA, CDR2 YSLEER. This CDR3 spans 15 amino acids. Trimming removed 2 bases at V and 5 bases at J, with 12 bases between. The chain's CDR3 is CASSQNGGRNEKLFF. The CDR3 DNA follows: TGCGCCAGCAGCCAAAACGGAGGCAGGAATGAAAAACTGTTTTTT.

The CDR3 is CSAASGAGEPYNEQFF. The CDR3 nucleotides are TGCAGTGCAGCCAGCGGAGCGGGAGAACCATACAATGAGCAGTTCTTC. The rearrangement links TRBV20-1 to TRBJ2-1; TRBD2 matches at 8 bases. This CDR3 has 16 residues. Germline CDR1 and CDR2: DFQATT and SNEGSKA (reference sequence). Losses at the gene ends were 6 bases for V and 4 bases for J; bases not matched to a gene: 14.

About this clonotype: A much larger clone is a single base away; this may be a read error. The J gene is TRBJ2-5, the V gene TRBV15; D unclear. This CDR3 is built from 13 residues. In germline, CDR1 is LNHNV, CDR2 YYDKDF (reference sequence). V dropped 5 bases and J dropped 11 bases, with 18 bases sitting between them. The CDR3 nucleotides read TGTGCCACCAGCCTTTTACGCCAGCTGGAGCAGTACTTC. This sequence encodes CATSLLRQLEQYF.

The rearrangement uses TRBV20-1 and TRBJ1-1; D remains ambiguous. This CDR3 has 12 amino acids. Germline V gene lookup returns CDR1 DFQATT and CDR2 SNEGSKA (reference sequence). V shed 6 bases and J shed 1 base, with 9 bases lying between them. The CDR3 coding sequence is TGCAGTGCCATAACGGAGAACACTGAAGCTTTCTTT. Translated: CSAITENTEAFF.

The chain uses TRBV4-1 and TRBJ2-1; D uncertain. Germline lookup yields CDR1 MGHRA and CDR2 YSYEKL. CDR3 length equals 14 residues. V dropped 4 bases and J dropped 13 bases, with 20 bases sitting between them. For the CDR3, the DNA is TGCGCCAGCAGCCTACGACGGTCCCAAGAGACCCAGTTCTTC. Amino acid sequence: CASSLRRSQETQFF.